This is a list of T cell receptor beta chains from one sample in a study of beta chain features in type 1 diabetes. Some clones are missing from TCRdb's copy, which holds only in-frame ones; the method was immunoSEQ multiplex PCR. The repertoire includes around 500,000 clones, around 10% of them detected once, and 0.045% to 0.05% sits in the top ten. Source material: naive CD4+ T cells from blood. The source of these receptors is a woman under 30 in good health. Each CDR3 is given with its conserved first and last residue. Each record gives: V gene, clone size, J gene, D gene, CDR3 DNA, CDR3 protein. D genes are given only for firm matches. The size field is filled for only some rows; it gives once, few, many or a size class.

V gene: TRBV29-1; clone size: few; J gene: TRBJ1-2; D gene: TRBD1; CDR3 DNA: TGCAGCGTGGGAAGACAGGGAAACGGCTACACCTTC; CDR3 protein: CSVGRQGNGYTF
V gene: TRBV18; clone size: few; J gene: TRBJ2-1; D gene: TRBD1; CDR3 DNA: TGTGCCAGCTCACCAAGACAGGGGGACGTTAATGAGCAGTTCTTC; CDR3 protein: CASSPRQGDVNEQFF
V gene: TRBV30; clone size: -; J gene: TRBJ1-3; D gene: -; CDR3 DNA: TGTGCCTGGAGTGTCCGAAACACCATATATTTT; CDR3 protein: CAWSVRNTIYF
V gene: TRBV7-9; clone size: -; J gene: TRBJ2-7; D gene: -; CDR3 DNA: TGTGCCAGCAGCTTAGAGGGGGGAGCATACGAGCAGTACTTC; CDR3 protein: CASSLEGGAYEQYF
V gene: TRBV4-1; clone size: few; J gene: TRBJ2-3; D gene: -; CDR3 DNA: TGCGCCAGCAGCCAAGGCCCTGTGGGTACGCAGTATTTT; CDR3 protein: CASSQGPVGTQYF
V gene: TRBV9; clone size: few; J gene: TRBJ2-3; D gene: TRBD1; CDR3 DNA: TGTGCCAGCAGCGTATCCGGCAGGGGGACAGATACGCAGTATTTT; CDR3 protein: CASSVSGRGTDTQYF
V gene: TRBV2; clone size: few; J gene: TRBJ1-5; D gene: -; CDR3 DNA: TGTGCCAGCAGTGAACAAGGGGCCCTTAATCAGCCCCAGCATTTT; CDR3 protein: CASSEQGALNQPQHF
V gene: TRBV18; clone size: -; J gene: TRBJ2-6; D gene: TRBD1; CDR3 DNA: TGTGCCAGCTCACCACCACGTGTTCAGGGGGTGGACTCTGGGGCCAACGTCCTGACTTTC; CDR3 protein: CASSPPRVQGVDSGANVLTF
V gene: TRBV5-1; clone size: -; J gene: TRBJ2-5; D gene: -; CDR3 DNA: TGCGCCAGCAGCTTGGGCCTCCTCGGGGTAGGCCAAGAGACCCAGTACTTC; CDR3 protein: CASSLGLLGVGQETQYF
V gene: TRBV5-1; clone size: -; J gene: TRBJ2-1; D gene: -; CDR3 DNA: TGCGCCAGCATTTCTCGAGGACTATACAATGAGCAGTTCTTC; CDR3 protein: CASISRGLYNEQFF
V gene: TRBV29-1; clone size: -; J gene: TRBJ1-2; D gene: -; CDR3 DNA: TGCAGCGTTGAACCCCTTCACTATGGCTACACCTTC; CDR3 protein: CSVEPLHYGYTF
V gene: TRBV30; clone size: few; J gene: TRBJ2-1; D gene: -; CDR3 DNA: TGTGCCTGGAGGAAAGATCAGGGGAATGAGCAGTTCTTC; CDR3 protein: CAWRKDQGNEQFF
V gene: TRBV4-3; clone size: -; J gene: TRBJ1-1; D gene: TRBD1; CDR3 DNA: TGCGCCAGCAGCCAGGACAGGGCCCGCGGGGCTTTCTTT; CDR3 protein: CASSQDRARGAFF
V gene: TRBV6-6; clone size: few; J gene: TRBJ2-3; D gene: -; CDR3 DNA: TGTGCCAGCAGTTGGGTGGGACGCCTCACAGATACGCAGTATTTT; CDR3 protein: CASSWVGRLTDTQYF
V gene: TRBV2; clone size: -; J gene: TRBJ1-1; D gene: -; CDR3 DNA: TGTGCCAGCAGTGGTTTGGGAGGGGACACTGAAGCTTTCTTT; CDR3 protein: CASSGLGGDTEAFF
V gene: TRBV29-1; clone size: -; J gene: TRBJ2-1; D gene: -; CDR3 DNA: TGCAGCGTTGTCCCGATAGCGGGACAGTACAATGAGCAGTTCTTC; CDR3 protein: CSVVPIAGQYNEQFF
V gene: TRBV28; clone size: few; J gene: TRBJ2-7; D gene: -; CDR3 DNA: TGTGCCAGCAGCTTTCTCCTTCTCCGGGACTACGAGCAGTACTTC; CDR3 protein: CASSFLLLRDYEQYF
V gene: TRBV7-2; clone size: few; J gene: TRBJ2-5; D gene: -; CDR3 DNA: TGTGCCAGCAGCTTCCCCCAAGAGACCCAGTACTTC; CDR3 protein: CASSFPQETQYF
V gene: TRBV13; clone size: few; J gene: TRBJ2-1; D gene: TRBD2; CDR3 DNA: TGTGCCAGCAGCCTATCCGGGCTAGCGGGAGTCAAACAGCAGTTCTTC; CDR3 protein: CASSLSGLAGVKQQFF
V gene: TRBV29-1; clone size: many; J gene: TRBJ1-1; D gene: -; CDR3 DNA: TGCAGCTCCTGGAGGCACACTGAAGCTTTCTTT; CDR3 protein: CSSWRHTEAFF
V gene: TRBV29-1; clone size: few; J gene: TRBJ1-2; D gene: -; CDR3 DNA: TGCAGCGCCCGGGACGGCCGTAACTATGGCTACACCTTC; CDR3 protein: CSARDGRNYGYTF
V gene: TRBV7-2; clone size: few; J gene: TRBJ2-2; D gene: TRBD2; CDR3 DNA: TGTGCCAGCAGCACCAGCCAACTAGCGGGAGTTGCCGGGGAGCTGTTTTTT; CDR3 protein: CASSTSQLAGVAGELFF
V gene: TRBV4-3; clone size: once; J gene: TRBJ1-4; D gene: TRBD1; CDR3 DNA: TGCGCCAGCAGCCAAGACCCCACAGGGGCCAATAATGAAAAACTGTTTTTT; CDR3 protein: CASSQDPTGANNEKLFF
V gene: TRBV7-2; clone size: few; J gene: TRBJ2-7; D gene: TRBD2; CDR3 DNA: TGTGCCAGCAGCTTAGTCCCCTCGGGACTAGCGATTCAGGAGCAGTACTTC; CDR3 protein: CASSLVPSGLAIQEQYF
V gene: TRBV27; clone size: -; J gene: TRBJ2-7; D gene: TRBD1; CDR3 DNA: TGTGCCAGCAGTTTCCTCAGACCAGGGGGAACCTACGAGCAGTACTTC; CDR3 protein: CASSFLRPGGTYEQYF
V gene: TRBV7-2; clone size: -; J gene: TRBJ2-3; D gene: -; CDR3 DNA: TGTGCCAGCAGCTTAGTGGACAGTCTCGGCACAGATACGCAGTATTTT; CDR3 protein: CASSLVDSLGTDTQYF
V gene: TRBV7-2; clone size: -; J gene: TRBJ2-7; D gene: -; CDR3 DNA: TGTGCCAGCAGCCCAGGCGGCACGGGTCGGTACGAGCAGTACTTC; CDR3 protein: CASSPGGTGRYEQYF
V gene: TRBV15; clone size: -; J gene: TRBJ2-1; D gene: -; CDR3 DNA: TGTGCCACCAGCAGAGGGGGGCAGGGTCACTACAATGAGCAGTTCTTC; CDR3 protein: CATSRGGQGHYNEQFF
V gene: TRBV27; clone size: -; J gene: TRBJ2-1; D gene: -; CDR3 DNA: TGTGCCAGCAACCCCTCCGGACAGACTACCTACAATGAGCAGTTCTTC; CDR3 protein: CASNPSGQTTYNEQFF
V gene: TRBV5-1; clone size: -; J gene: TRBJ2-2; D gene: -; CDR3 DNA: TGCGCCAGCAGCTTAGTGAGTGTACACACCGGGGAGCTGTTTTTT; CDR3 protein: CASSLVSVHTGELFF
V gene: TRBV7-2; clone size: few; J gene: TRBJ2-2; D gene: -; CDR3 DNA: TGTGCCAGCAGCTTAGAGGTCGGGGAGCTGTTTTTT; CDR3 protein: CASSLEVGELFF
V gene: TRBV5-1; clone size: -; J gene: TRBJ2-4; D gene: -; CDR3 DNA: TGCGCCAGCAGTTTACCACAGGCCGGAGGGGACATTCAGTACTTC; CDR3 protein: CASSLPQAGGDIQYF
V gene: TRBV5-6; clone size: -; J gene: TRBJ2-7; D gene: TRBD1; CDR3 DNA: TGTGCCAGCAGCGCTACAGGGGACGAGATGGTCTACGAGCAGTACTTC; CDR3 protein: CASSATGDEMVYEQYF
V gene: TRBV13; clone size: few; J gene: TRBJ2-4; D gene: -; CDR3 DNA: TGTGCCAGCAGACGAGGTGGGGTCAAAAACATTCAGTACTTC; CDR3 protein: CASRRGGVKNIQYF
V gene: TRBV7-2; clone size: -; J gene: TRBJ2-5; D gene: TRBD2; CDR3 DNA: TGTGCCAGCAGCTTAGCCAGCGGGGTCCAAGAGACCCAGTACTTC; CDR3 protein: CASSLASGVQETQYF
V gene: TRBV29-1; clone size: -; J gene: TRBJ1-2; D gene: -; CDR3 DNA: TGCAGCGTCGCCCTTGGTCCTAGAGGGCTCGGCTATGGCTACACCTTC; CDR3 protein: CSVALGPRGLGYGYTF
V gene: TRBV6-5; clone size: -; J gene: TRBJ2-6; D gene: -; CDR3 DNA: TGTGCCAGCAGTTACGGAGGGCTTGGGGCCAACGTCCTGACTTTC; CDR3 protein: CASSYGGLGANVLTF
V gene: TRBV7-2; clone size: -; J gene: TRBJ2-5; D gene: -; CDR3 DNA: TGTGCCAGCAGCTCTCCGTCGGGGCGGGGAAAAGAGACCCAGTACTTC; CDR3 protein: CASSSPSGRGKETQYF
V gene: TRBV14; clone size: -; J gene: TRBJ1-1; D gene: -; CDR3 DNA: TGTGCCAGCAGCCAAGATCTGGGGAGTAGGACTGAAGCTTTCTTT; CDR3 protein: CASSQDLGSRTEAFF
V gene: TRBV14; clone size: -; J gene: TRBJ1-4; D gene: TRBD1; CDR3 DNA: TGTGCCAGCAGCCAAGATTTGGGACAGGTGGCTGAAAAACTGTTTTTT; CDR3 protein: CASSQDLGQVAEKLFF
V gene: TRBV28; clone size: -; J gene: TRBJ2-3; D gene: -; CDR3 DNA: TGTGCCAGCAGCCCGAGGGGGGCCGTAGATACGCAGTATTTT; CDR3 protein: CASSPRGAVDTQYF
V gene: TRBV6-5; clone size: few; J gene: TRBJ2-6; D gene: -; CDR3 DNA: TGTGCCAGCAGTTACAGCGGCTCTGGGGCCAACGTCCTGACTTTC; CDR3 protein: CASSYSGSGANVLTF
V gene: TRBV7-8; clone size: -; J gene: TRBJ2-7; D gene: -; CDR3 DNA: TGTGCCAGCAGCTTCCTGGAACAGGGCACCTACGAGCAGTACTTC; CDR3 protein: CASSFLEQGTYEQYF
V gene: TRBV29-1; clone size: few; J gene: TRBJ2-5; D gene: TRBD1; CDR3 DNA: TGCAGCGTTGTGAGGCTGGGACAGTTACAAGAGACCCAGTACTTC; CDR3 protein: CSVVRLGQLQETQYF
V gene: TRBV14; clone size: few; J gene: TRBJ2-5; D gene: -; CDR3 DNA: TGTGCCAGCAGCCGAACCGCAGGGATACCGAGGGAGACCCAGTACTTC; CDR3 protein: CASSRTAGIPRETQYF
V gene: TRBV29-1; clone size: few; J gene: TRBJ2-2; D gene: -; CDR3 DNA: TGCAGCGTTGTCCCCAGGGAGCTGTTTTTT; CDR3 protein: CSVVPRELFF
V gene: TRBV7-2; clone size: few; J gene: TRBJ1-1; D gene: TRBD1; CDR3 DNA: TGTGCCAGCAGATATAACAGGGGACTCACTGAAGCTTTCTTT; CDR3 protein: CASRYNRGLTEAFF
V gene: TRBV25-1; clone size: -; J gene: TRBJ1-5; D gene: -; CDR3 DNA: TGTGCCAGCAGTGTAGCAGGGCTTCAGCCCCAGCATTTT; CDR3 protein: CASSVAGLQPQHF
V gene: TRBV4-3; clone size: -; J gene: TRBJ2-2; D gene: TRBD2; CDR3 DNA: TGCGCCAGCAGCCCGACCCCCAGGACTAGCGGGAGGCTGTTTTTT; CDR3 protein: CASSPTPRTSGRLFF
V gene: TRBV25-1; clone size: few; J gene: TRBJ1-1; D gene: -; CDR3 DNA: TGTGCCAGCAGTGAATTCGGGGCGAACACTGAAGCTTTCTTT; CDR3 protein: CASSEFGANTEAFF
V gene: TRBV15; clone size: -; J gene: TRBJ2-5; D gene: -; CDR3 DNA: TGTGCCACCAGCAAAGCGACAGGACCCGAACTGCAAGAGACCCAGTACTTC; CDR3 protein: CATSKATGPELQETQYF
V gene: TRBV11-2; clone size: -; J gene: TRBJ2-7; D gene: TRBD1; CDR3 DNA: TGTGCCAGCAGCTGGGACAGCCGCCGAATCTACGAGCAGTACTTC; CDR3 protein: CASSWDSRRIYEQYF
V gene: TRBV7-2; clone size: few; J gene: TRBJ2-5; D gene: TRBD1; CDR3 DNA: TGTGCCAGCAGCGCCCCTGCAGGGGGCCAAGAGACCCAGTACTTC; CDR3 protein: CASSAPAGGQETQYF
V gene: TRBV20-1; clone size: -; J gene: TRBJ2-7; D gene: -; CDR3 DNA: TGCAGTGCTAAGACGGGCTACGAGCAGTACTTC; CDR3 protein: CSAKTGYEQYF
V gene: TRBV21-1; clone size: -; J gene: TRBJ2-1; D gene: -; CDR3 DNA: TGTGCCAGCAGCAAAGTAATCCTCGGACAGGGACCCTACAATGAGCAGTTCTTC; CDR3 protein: CASSKVILGQGPYNEQFF
V gene: TRBV7-2; clone size: few; J gene: TRBJ2-7; D gene: TRBD2; CDR3 DNA: TGTGCCAGCAGCTTTAGTTCTGGCGGGAGCCCCTACGAGCAGTACTTC; CDR3 protein: CASSFSSGGSPYEQYF
V gene: TRBV4-3; clone size: few; J gene: TRBJ2-5; D gene: -; CDR3 DNA: TGCGCCAGCAGCCGCATATTGCAAGAGACCCAGTACTTC; CDR3 protein: CASSRILQETQYF
V gene: TRBV29-1; clone size: -; J gene: TRBJ1-1; D gene: -; CDR3 DNA: TGCAGCGTTGAAAACCCAGGGGAGTACACTGAAGCTTTCTTT; CDR3 protein: CSVENPGEYTEAFF
V gene: TRBV11-2; clone size: -; J gene: TRBJ2-1; D gene: TRBD2; CDR3 DNA: TGTGCCAGCAGCTTAGGACTAGCGGGGATCAATGAGCAGTTCTTC; CDR3 protein: CASSLGLAGINEQFF